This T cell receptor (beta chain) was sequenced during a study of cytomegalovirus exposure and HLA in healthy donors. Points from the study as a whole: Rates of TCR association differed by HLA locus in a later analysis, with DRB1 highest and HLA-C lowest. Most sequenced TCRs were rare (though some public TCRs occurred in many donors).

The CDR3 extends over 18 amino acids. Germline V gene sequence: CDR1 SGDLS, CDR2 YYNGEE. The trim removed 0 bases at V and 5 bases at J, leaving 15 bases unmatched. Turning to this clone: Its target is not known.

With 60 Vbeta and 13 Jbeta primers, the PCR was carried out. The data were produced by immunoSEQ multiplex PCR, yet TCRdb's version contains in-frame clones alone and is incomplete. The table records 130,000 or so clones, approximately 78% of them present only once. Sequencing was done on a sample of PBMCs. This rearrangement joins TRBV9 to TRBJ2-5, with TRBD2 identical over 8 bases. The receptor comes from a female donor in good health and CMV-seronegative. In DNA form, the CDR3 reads TGTGCCAGCAGCGTAGGGGGAGCGGGAGCCCTTTTGGGGGAGACCCAGTACTTC. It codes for CASSVGGAGALLGETQYF.